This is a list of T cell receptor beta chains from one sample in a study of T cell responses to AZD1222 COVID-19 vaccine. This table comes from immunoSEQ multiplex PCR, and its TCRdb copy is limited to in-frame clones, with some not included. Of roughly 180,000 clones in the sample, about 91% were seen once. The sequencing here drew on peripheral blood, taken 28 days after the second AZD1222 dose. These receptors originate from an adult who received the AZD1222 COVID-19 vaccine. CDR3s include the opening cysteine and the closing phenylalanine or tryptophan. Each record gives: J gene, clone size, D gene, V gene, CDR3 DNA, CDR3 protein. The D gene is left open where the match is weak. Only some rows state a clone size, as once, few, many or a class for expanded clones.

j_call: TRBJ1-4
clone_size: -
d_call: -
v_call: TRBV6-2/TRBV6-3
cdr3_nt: TGTGCCAGCAGTTACATGGCTGAAAAACTGTTTTTT
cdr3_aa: CASSYMAEKLFF

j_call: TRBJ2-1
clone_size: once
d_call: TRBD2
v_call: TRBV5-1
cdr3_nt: TGCGCCAGCAGCCTGGGCGGGACTAGCGGATACAATGAGCAGTTCTTC
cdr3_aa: CASSLGGTSGYNEQFF

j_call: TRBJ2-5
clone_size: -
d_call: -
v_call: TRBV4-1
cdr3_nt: TGCGCCAGCAGCCCGACGGGAGAGACCCAGTACTTC
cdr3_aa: CASSPTGETQYF

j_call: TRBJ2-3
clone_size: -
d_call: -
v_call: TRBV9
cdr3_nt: TGTGCCAGCAGCGTCCGGGCAGATACGCAGTATTTT
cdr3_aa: CASSVRADTQYF

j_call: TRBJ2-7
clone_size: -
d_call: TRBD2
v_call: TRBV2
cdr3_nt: TGTGCCAGCAGTGAGGAGACTAGCGAGGTACAGGAGCAGTACTTC
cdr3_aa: CASSEETSEVQEQYF

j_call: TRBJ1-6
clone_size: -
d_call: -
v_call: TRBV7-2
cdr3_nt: TGTGCCAGCAGCCCCGGGCAGTCCGGGTCACCCCTCCACTTT
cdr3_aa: CASSPGQSGSPLHF

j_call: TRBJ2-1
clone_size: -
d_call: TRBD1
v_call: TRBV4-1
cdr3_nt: TGCGCCAGCAGCCAATCGGACAGGGGTTTAAGGTCCGGTGAGCAGTTCTTC
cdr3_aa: CASSQSDRGLRSGEQFF

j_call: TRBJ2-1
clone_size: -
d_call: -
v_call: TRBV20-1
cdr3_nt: TGCACGGGCGGATTAGGGAATGAGCAGTTCTTC
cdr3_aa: CTGGLGNEQFF

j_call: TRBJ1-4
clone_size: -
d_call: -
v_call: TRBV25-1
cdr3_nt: TGTGCCAGCAGTGAAGGACAGCTTAATGAAAAACTGTTTTTT
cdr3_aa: CASSEGQLNEKLFF

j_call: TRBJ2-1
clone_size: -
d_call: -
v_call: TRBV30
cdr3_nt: TGTGCCTGGAGTGTAGCTTCCCGGCAGTTCTTC
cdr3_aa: CAWSVASRQFF

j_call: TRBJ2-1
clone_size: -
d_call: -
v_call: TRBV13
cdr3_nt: TGTGCCAGCAGCTCCCCCCGGATTCCCTACAATGAGCAGTTCTTC
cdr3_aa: CASSSPRIPYNEQFF

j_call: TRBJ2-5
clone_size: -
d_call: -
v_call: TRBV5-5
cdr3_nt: TGTGCCAGCAGCCGACCCCCGTCGGTCGGAGAGACCCAGTACTTC
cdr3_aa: CASSRPPSVGETQYF

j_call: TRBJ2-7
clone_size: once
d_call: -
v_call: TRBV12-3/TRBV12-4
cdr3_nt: TGTGCCAGCCGTCGAGGAGGGGTGGCCGAGCAGTACTTC
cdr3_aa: CASRRGGVAEQYF

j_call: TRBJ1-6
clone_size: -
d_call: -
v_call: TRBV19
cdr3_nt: TGTGCCAGTAGTATAGATGCAGTAACGGGTTCACCCCTCCACTTT
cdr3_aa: CASSIDAVTGSPLHF

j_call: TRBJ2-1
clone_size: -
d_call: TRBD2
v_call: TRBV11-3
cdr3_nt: TGTGCCAGCAGCTTAGAAGGCGGGGGGAGCTCCTACAATGAGCAGTTCTTC
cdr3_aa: CASSLEGGGSSYNEQFF

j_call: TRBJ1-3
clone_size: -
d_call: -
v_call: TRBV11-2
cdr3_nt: TGTGCCAGCAGCCTAGCGGGGCATAGCTCTGGAAACACCATATATTTT
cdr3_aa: CASSLAGHSSGNTIYF

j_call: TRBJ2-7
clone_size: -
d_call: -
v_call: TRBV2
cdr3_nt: TGTGCCAGCAGCGGATACGAGCAGTACTTC
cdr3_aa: CASSGYEQYF

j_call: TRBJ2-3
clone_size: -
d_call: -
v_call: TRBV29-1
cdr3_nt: TGCAGCGTTCTAGGGACCTTCACAGATACGCAGTATTTT
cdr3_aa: CSVLGTFTDTQYF

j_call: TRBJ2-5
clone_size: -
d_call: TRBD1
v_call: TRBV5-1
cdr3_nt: TGCGCCAGCAGCATGGACAGGTTTGGCGCCCAAGAGACCCAGTACTTC
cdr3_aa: CASSMDRFGAQETQYF

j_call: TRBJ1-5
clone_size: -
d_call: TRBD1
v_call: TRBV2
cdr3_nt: TGTGCCAGCAGTGAAAGGGCAGGGGGTCAGCCCCAGCATTTT
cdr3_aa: CASSERAGGQPQHF

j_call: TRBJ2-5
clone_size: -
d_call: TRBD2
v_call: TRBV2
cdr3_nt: TGTGCCAGCAGGTCGGAGACTAGCCCTATTTGGGGGACCCAGTACTTC
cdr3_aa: CASRSETSPIWGTQYF

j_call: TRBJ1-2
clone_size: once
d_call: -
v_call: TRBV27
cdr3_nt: TGTGCCAGCAGTCTTGGGGCGGGAGTGGCTAACTATGGCTACACCTTC
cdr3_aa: CASSLGAGVANYGYTF

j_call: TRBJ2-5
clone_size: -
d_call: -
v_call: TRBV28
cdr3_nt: TGTGCCAGCAGGTCCGCGGAGACCCAGTACTTC
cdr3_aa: CASRSAETQYF

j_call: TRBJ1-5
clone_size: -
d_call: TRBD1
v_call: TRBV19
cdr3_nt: TGTGCCAGTAGAGCTAAGCTGACAGGGGGCCCCCAGCCCCAGCATTTT
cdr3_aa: CASRAKLTGGPQPQHF

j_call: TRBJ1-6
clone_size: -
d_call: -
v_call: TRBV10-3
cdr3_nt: TGTGCCATCACCGACACCCGCTCCTATAATTCACCCCTCCACTTT
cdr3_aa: CAITDTRSYNSPLHF

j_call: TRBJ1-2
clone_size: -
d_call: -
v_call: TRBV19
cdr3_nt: TGTGCCAGTAGTAAAACAGGGATGCTTGGCTACACCTTC
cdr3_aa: CASSKTGMLGYTF

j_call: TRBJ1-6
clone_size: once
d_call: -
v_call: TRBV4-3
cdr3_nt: TGCGCCAGCAGCCAAGACAATTCACCCCTCCACTTT
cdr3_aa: CASSQDNSPLHF

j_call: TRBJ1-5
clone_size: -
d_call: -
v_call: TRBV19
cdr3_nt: TGTGCCAGTAAGGGCGGTCAGAGCAATCAGCCCCAGCATTTT
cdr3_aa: CASKGGQSNQPQHF

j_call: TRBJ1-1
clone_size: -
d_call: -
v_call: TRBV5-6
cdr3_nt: TGTGCCAGCAGCATTCGGGCCACCCCGGCTTTCTTT
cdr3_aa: CASSIRATPAFF

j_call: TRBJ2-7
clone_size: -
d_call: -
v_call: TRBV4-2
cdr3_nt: TGTGCCAGCAGCCAAGACTTAGGACCTCCGTCCTACGAGCAGTACTTC
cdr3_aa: CASSQDLGPPSYEQYF

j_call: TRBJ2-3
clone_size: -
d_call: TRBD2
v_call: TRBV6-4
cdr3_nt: TGTGCCAGCAGTAGCGGGGGCGAAACAGATACGCAGTATTTT
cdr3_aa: CASSSGGETDTQYF

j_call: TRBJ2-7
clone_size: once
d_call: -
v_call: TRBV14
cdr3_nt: TGTGCCAGCAGCCTACAGGGTTACGCCTACGAGCAGTACTTC
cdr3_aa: CASSLQGYAYEQYF

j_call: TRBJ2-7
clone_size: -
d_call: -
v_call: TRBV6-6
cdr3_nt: TGTGCCAGCATCAACAGGGGGGGCCGTACCTACGAGCAGTACTTC
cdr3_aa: CASINRGGRTYEQYF

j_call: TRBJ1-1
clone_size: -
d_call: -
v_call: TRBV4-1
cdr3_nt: TGCGCCAGCAGCCAATTCCCATCCGGAAGGAACACTGAAGCTTTCTTT
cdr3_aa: CASSQFPSGRNTEAFF

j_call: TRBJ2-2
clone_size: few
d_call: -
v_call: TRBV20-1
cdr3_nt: TGCAGTGCTAGTATAAGGAACACCGGGGAGCTGTTTTTT
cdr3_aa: CSASIRNTGELFF

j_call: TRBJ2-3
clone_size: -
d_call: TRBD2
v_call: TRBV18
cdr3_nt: TGTGCCAGCTCACCCCCACTGGGGAGCGGGGGCGCAGATACGCAGTATTTT
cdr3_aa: CASSPPLGSGGADTQYF

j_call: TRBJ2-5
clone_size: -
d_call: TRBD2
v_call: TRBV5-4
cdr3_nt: TGTGCCAGCAGCTGGGGGGGGACCCGGCAAGAGACCCAGTACTTC
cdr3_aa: CASSWGGTRQETQYF

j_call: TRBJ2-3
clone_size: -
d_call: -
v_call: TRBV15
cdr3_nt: TGTGCCACCAGCAGAGATACTCTAGCGTATAGCACAGATACGCAGTATTTT
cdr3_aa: CATSRDTLAYSTDTQYF

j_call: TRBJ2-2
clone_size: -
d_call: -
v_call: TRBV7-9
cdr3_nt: TGTGCCAGCAGCTTCGGGCAGGGAGGTCGCTACACCGGGGAGCTGTTTTTT
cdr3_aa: CASSFGQGGRYTGELFF

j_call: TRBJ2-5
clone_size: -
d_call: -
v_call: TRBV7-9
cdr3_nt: TGTGCCAGCAGCTCTGGAATGGGAGTAAGAGAGACCCAGTACTTC
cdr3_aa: CASSSGMGVRETQYF

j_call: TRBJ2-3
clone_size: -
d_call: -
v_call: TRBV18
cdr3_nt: TGTGCCAGCTCACCCAGGGAGGAAGATACGCAGTATTTT
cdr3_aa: CASSPREEDTQYF

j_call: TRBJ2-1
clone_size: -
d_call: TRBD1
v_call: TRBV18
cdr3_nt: TGTGCCAGCTCAGTTGGACAGGGGGCCTACAATGAGCAGTTCTTC
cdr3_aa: CASSVGQGAYNEQFF

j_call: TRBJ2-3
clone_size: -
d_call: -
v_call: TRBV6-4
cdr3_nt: TGTGCCAGCAGTGAAGGTGGGCGGCTAACGCAGTATTTT
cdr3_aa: CASSEGGRLTQYF

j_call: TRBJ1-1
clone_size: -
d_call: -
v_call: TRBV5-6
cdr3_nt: TGTGCCAGCAGCCTAGGGAGAGGGCCTGAAGCTTTCTTT
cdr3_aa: CASSLGRGPEAFF

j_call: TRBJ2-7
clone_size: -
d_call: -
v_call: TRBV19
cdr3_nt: TGTGCCAGTAGTACCGTAGGGTTCCCTTCCTACGAGCAGTACTTC
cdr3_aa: CASSTVGFPSYEQYF

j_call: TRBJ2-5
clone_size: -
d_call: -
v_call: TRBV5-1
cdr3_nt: TGCGCCAGCAGCATACAGGTGGGCCAAGAGACCCAGTACTTC
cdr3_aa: CASSIQVGQETQYF